This T cell receptor (beta chain) was observed in a study of T cells in Graves' hyperthyroidism and ophthalmopathy. Study-wide results and limits: Expanded thyroid clonotypes (above 0.001) were mostly also found in blood. Before onset, ophthalmopathy was predicted by the model a median approximately 6.5 months earlier. Classification by a 13 V-J model distinguished ophthalmopathy from stable hyperthyroidism.

Orbital computed tomography and thyroid ultrasound, together with serum TRAb and thyroxine and clinical symptoms, were used for diagnoses. There are a few counts of this clonotype. Its target is unknown. The CDR3 runs to 14 residues. V dropped 6 bases and J dropped 2; count of bases not matched to a gene: 4. CDR1 and CDR2 (germline): LNHNV, YYDKDF (reference sequence). TCR beta CDR3 sequences were amplified from RNA transcripts. Researchers ran a first-round RT-PCR on the TCR CDR3 using the HTBI primer set. TCRdb re-called the multiplex PCR reads through MiXCR, storing one row per CDR3 protein. The sample includes fewer than 900,000 distinct CDR3 sequences, roughly 15% of them seen just once.

This chain joins TRBV15 and TRBJ1-3; TRBD1 agrees at 7 bases. This receptor was obtained from a man aged 18-30 years with Graves' hyperthyroidism. The sample taken for sequencing was blood. CDR3: CATRTDRAGNTIYF. DNA of the CDR3: TGTGCCACCAGAACCGACAGGGCTGGAAACACCATATATTTT.